This entry lists 27 T cell receptor beta chains sequenced from one sample in a study of cytomegalovirus exposure and HLA in healthy donors. The PCR used 60 Vbeta and 13 Jbeta primers. Libraries were prepared by immunoSEQ multiplex PCR; TCRdb keeps only in-frame clonotypes and omits some of them. Found here are approximately 160,000 clones, 70% to 85% of them singletons; the top ten hold 4.8%. Input material: PBMCs. All receptors derive from a man between 18 and 29 years old in good health and CMV-seronegative.

This sequence joins TRBV7-2 and TRBJ2-5; the match to TRBD2 covers 14 bases. The J segment lost 2 bases and the V segment lost 3 bases, leaving 2 bases of the junction unmatched. The CDR3 runs 16 residues. Germline V gene data show CDR1 as SGHTA and CDR2 as FQGNSA. The CDR3 reads CASSFGTSGGQETQYF. CDR3 nucleotide sequence: TGTGCCAGCAGCTTCGGGACTAGCGGGGGTCAAGAGACCCAGTACTTC.

With regard to this clone: The same CDR3 also results from other DNA sequences found in this sample. This sequence joins TRBV19 and TRBJ1-5, with D uncertain. V was clipped by 1 base and J by 2 bases, with 6 bases between them. Per germline, CDR1 LNHDA and CDR2 SQIVND (reference sequence). This CDR3 contains 14 residues. For the CDR3, the DNA is TGTGCCAGTAGTATAGGGCAGGGCAATCAGCCCCAGCATTTT. Its protein product is CASSIGQGNQPQHF.

The rearrangement links TRBV10-3 to TRBJ1-4; 8 nucleotides match TRBD1. This CDR3 has 15 amino acids. Trimming cost V 1 base and J 4 bases; bases outside gene matches: 2. Germline lookup yields CDR1 ENHRY and CDR2 SYGVKD. Here the CDR3 DNA reads TGTGCCATCAGTGAGTTGGACAGGGTTAATGAAAAACTGTTTTTT. Encoded protein: CAISELDRVNEKLFF.

The V and J genes are TRBV6-5 and TRBJ2-2; a possible D gene is TRBD2 (6 bases). This CDR3 has 15 amino acids. V lost 2 bases and J 6 bases, leaving 13 bases between the germline ends. From germline, CDR1 is MNHEY and CDR2 SVGAGI. The CDR3 loop is CASSYAPGEAGELFF. Here the CDR3 DNA reads TGTGCCAGCAGTTACGCCCCCGGGGAGGCCGGGGAGCTGTTTTTT.

The chain uses TRBV5-1 and TRBJ2-3; D gene uncertain. The V gene's germline CDR1 is SGHRS and CDR2 YFSETQ. Trimming pared 1 base from V and 1 base from J, leaving 10 bases between. The CDR3 extends over 15 amino acids. CDR3 sequence: CASSLQTPGTDTQYF. CDR3 sequence (DNA): TGCGCCAGCAGCTTGCAGACACCCGGCACAGATACGCAGTATTTT.

This sequence joins TRBV5-1 and TRBJ1-3; D gene ambiguous. CDR1 is SGHRS and CDR2 is YFSETQ in the germline V gene. The CDR3 is 14 residues long. Trimming cost V 4 bases and J 0 bases, with 8 bases left between them. Written as DNA, the CDR3 is TGCGCCAGCAGCCCCCTAAGCTCTGGAAACACCATATATTTT. Translated: CASSPLSSGNTIYF.

The chain combines TRBV6-6 with TRBJ2-7; 10 nucleotides align to TRBD2. The germline gives CDR1 MNHNY, CDR2 SVGAGI (reference sequence). With V trimmed by 6 bases and J by 7 bases, 15 bases remained unmatched. CDR3 size: 16 residues. CDR3 nucleotide sequence: TGTGCCAGCAGCCAACTCCCAGCGGGAGGGCCAGGTGAGCAGTACTTC. It specifies CASSQLPAGGPGEQYF.

This clone was observed a handful of times. The chain links TRBV6-5 to TRBJ2-3, with D possibly being TRBD2 (6 bases). The CDR3 runs to 16 residues. V was cut by 0 bases and J by 2 bases, with 12 bases left in between. Germline V lookup: CDR1 MNHEY, CDR2 SVGAGI. CDR3 bases: TGTGCCAGCAGTTACTCCGGCGCTAGCGTCACAGATACGCAGTATTTT. This sequence encodes CASSYSGASVTDTQYF.

The rearrangement joins TRBV15 to TRBJ1-2; D perhaps matches TRBD1 (5 bases). The CDR3 covers 13 residues. Between the trimmed V and J ends, which lost 3 bases and 8 bases, there was a span of 13 bases. Per germline, CDR1 LNHNV and CDR2 YYDKDF (reference sequence). The CDR3 loop reads CATSSDRIWGYTF. The CDR3 DNA sequence: TGTGCCACCAGCAGCGACAGAATCTGGGGCTACACCTTC. Complete variable domain (other parts from reference TRBV15 and TRBJ1-2): DAMVIQNPRYQVTQFGKPVTLSCSQTLNHNVMYWYQQKSSQAPKLLFHYYDKDFNNEADTPDNFQSRRPNTSFCFLDIRSPGLGDTAMYLCATSSDRIWGYTFGSGTRLTVV.

The rearrangement joins TRBV7-9 to TRBJ1-1; 7 bases are shared with TRBD1. CDR1 and CDR2 from the germline V gene are SEHNR and FQNEAQ (reference sequence). J lost 0 bases, V lost 2 bases, and 3 bases had no gene match. The CDR3 length is 15 residues. The CDR3 nucleotides are TGTGCCAGCAGCTTATTGGGGACAGTGAACACTGAAGCTTTCTTT. Its translation: CASSLLGTVNTEAFF.

The chain couples TRBV19 to TRBJ2-2, with 9 bases matching TRBD1. CDR1 and CDR2 (germline): LNHDA, SQIVND (reference sequence). V lost 6 bases, J lost 4 bases, and 3 bases stayed unmatched. CDR3 length equals 14 residues. The CDR3 sequence is CASRLQGATGELFF. CDR3 DNA sequence: TGTGCCAGTAGACTACAGGGGGCCACCGGGGAGCTGTTTTTT.

The J gene is TRBJ2-7, the V gene TRBV25-1; 8 bases agree with TRBD1. The V gene end was trimmed by 4 bases and the J gene end by 5 bases; junction bases not matched to a gene: 4. The CDR3 runs to 13 residues. Germline V gene sequence: CDR1 MGHDK, CDR2 SYGVNS. The DNA for the CDR3 is TGTGCCAGCAGTGGACGGACAGGGCACGAGCAGTACTTC. It specifies CASSGRTGHEQYF.

This clone occurred once. This chain links TRBV19 with TRBJ1-4, with D unclear. Trimming cost V 6 bases and J 8 bases, with 7 bases left between them. CDR1 and CDR2 (germline): LNHDA, SQIVND (reference sequence). The CDR3 sequence is 11 residues long. The CDR3 DNA reads as TGTGCCAGTAGCAGAAAAGAAAAACTGTTTTTT. Its protein is CASSRKEKLFF. The full variable domain, rest sourced from reference TRBV19 and TRBJ1-4, is DGGITQSPKYLFRKEGQNVTLSCEQNLNHDAMYWYRQDPGQGLRLIYYSQIVNDFQKGDIAEGYSVSREKKESFPLTVTSAQKNPTAFYLCASSRKEKLFFGSGTQLSVL.

This clone came up a few times. This rearrangement joins TRBV7-2 to TRBJ1-1; D unresolved. The CDR3 loop spans 11 amino acids. Germline V lookup: CDR1 SGHTA, CDR2 FQGNSA. Trimming left V 3 bases short and J 11 bases short, with 10 bases between. The CDR3 bases are TGTGCCAGCAGCTTGAATGTTGAGGCTTTCTTT. It codes for CASSLNVEAFF.

The chain carries TRBV10-3 and TRBJ1-3, with 7 bases identical to TRBD1. This CDR3 has 15 amino acids. Losses at the gene ends were 7 bases for V and 3 bases for J; bases not matched to a gene: 9. The germline gives CDR1 ENHRY, CDR2 SYGVKD. CDR3 in DNA: TGTGCCATCAACCCCCAGGGGGAACATGGAAACACCATATATTTT. Protein product: CAINPQGEHGNTIYF.

In DNA form, the CDR3 reads TGCGCCAGCAGCCAAGAGGACAGGGGGGCAGAGACCCAGTACTTC. Amino acid sequence: CASSQEDRGAETQYF. The chain uses TRBV4-1 and TRBJ2-5; 10 nucleotides match TRBD1. With 0 bases clipped from V and 4 bases from J, the junction kept 2 bases outside the gene matches. The CDR3 extends over 15 amino acids. Looked up from germline, CDR1 is MGHRA and CDR2 is YSYEKL.

The rearrangement uses TRBV19 and TRBJ2-3, with D unresolved. The V and J ends lost 4 bases and 10 bases respectively, with 12 bases between them. Germline lookup yields CDR1 LNHDA and CDR2 SQIVND (reference sequence). This CDR3 is 12 amino acids long. The CDR3 sequence is CASSTSTGSQYF. The CDR3 region has the DNA TGTGCCAGTAGTACTTCGACGGGTTCGCAGTATTTT.

The chain combines TRBV19 with TRBJ2-5; 7 bases match TRBD2. CDR3 size: 14 residues. Germline V gene lookup returns CDR1 LNHDA and CDR2 SQIVND (reference sequence). With V trimmed by 10 bases and J by 4 bases, 12 bases remained unmatched. The CDR3 region is CATNPGGSRETQYF. The CDR3 DNA reads TGTGCCACCAACCCCGGGGGGTCTCGAGAGACCCAGTACTTC. Drawing the rest from reference TRBV19 and TRBJ2-5, the complete variable domain is DGGITQSPKYLFRKEGQNVTLSCEQNLNHDAMYWYRQDPGQGLRLIYYSQIVNDFQKGDIAEGYSVSREKKESFPLTVTSAQKNPTAFYLCATNPGGSRETQYFGPGTRLLVL.

The rearrangement uses TRBV2 and TRBJ1-2; unclear D gene. The CDR3 runs 12 residues. Germline CDR1 reads SNHLY; CDR2 reads FYNNEI. Trimming left V 4 bases short and J 2 bases short, with 5 bases between. In DNA form, the CDR3 reads TGTGCCAGCAGTGCGGGAAACTATGGCTACACCTTC. It encodes CASSAGNYGYTF.

This clone has only one observation. J is TRBJ2-3 and V is TRBV5-1; TRBD1 matches 7 bases. Trimming cost V 6 bases and J 0 bases; bases outside gene matches: 4. This CDR3 has 14 amino acids. Germline V gene lookup returns CDR1 SGHRS and CDR2 YFSETQ. CDR3 in amino acids: CASKAGGSTDTQYF. The CDR3 bases are TGCGCCAGCAAGGCAGGGGGTAGCACAGATACGCAGTATTTT.

This chain joins TRBV5-1 and TRBJ2-5, with 10 bases that match TRBD1. The end of the DNA is better explained by TRBJ2-7, so the J call may be wrong. CDR1 is SGHRS, CDR2 YFSETQ, per germline. This CDR3 contains 16 residues. CDR3 protein: CASSQVSGQGAYEQYF. The DNA for the CDR3 is TGCGCCAGCAGCCAGGTCTCCGGACAGGGGGCCTACGAGCAGTACTTC.

Notes on this clone: Mismatch with germline at one junction end may stem from a read error. V gene TRBV10-3 combines with J gene TRBJ2-5, with TRBD2 identical over 14 bases. Germline V gene lookup returns CDR1 ENHRY and CDR2 SYGVKD. There are 17 residues in the CDR3. The DNA of the CDR3 is TGTGCCATCAGTGACATAGGGACTAGCGGGGGCCAAGGGACCCAGTACTTC. Translating gives CAISDIGTSGGQGTQYF.

For this clone: Germline and junction disagree at one end, which may indicate a read error. The chain couples TRBV5-5 to TRBJ2-7, with 9 positions matching TRBD1. This CDR3 comprises 15 residues. CDR1 is SGHKS, CDR2 YYEKEE, per germline (reference sequence). The CDR3 spells CASSLGTGLSYEQYF. As DNA, the CDR3 is TGTGCCAGCAGTTTGGGGACAGGGTTAAGCTACGAGCAGTACTTC.

This clone was seen just once. The chain combines TRBV5-1 with TRBJ2-7; D may be TRBD2 (8 bases). The CDR3 runs to 14 residues. The germline CDR1 and CDR2 sequences are SGHRS and YFSETQ. V lost 4 bases and J 7 bases, leaving 18 bases between the germline ends. The CDR3 coding sequence is TGCGCCAGCAGCCCCCGGGAGGGGGCGCTTGAGCAGTACTTC. Its protein is CASSPREGALEQYF. Full variable domain (remainder filled in from reference TRBV5-1 and TRBJ2-7): KAGVTQTPRYLIKTRGQQVTLSCSPISGHRSVSWYQQTPGQGLQFLFEYFSETQRNKGNFPGRFSGRQFSNSRSEMNVSTLELGDSALYLCASSPREGALEQYFGPGTRLTVT.

A few counts support this clone. This sequence joins TRBV6-1 and TRBJ1-5; the D is unclear. The V gene's germline CDR1 is MNHNS and CDR2 SASEGT. V lost 2 bases, J lost 0 bases, and 20 bases lay in between. The CDR3 has 19 residues. CDR3 protein: CASSERIGIGVNSNQPQHF. Here the CDR3 DNA reads TGTGCCAGCAGTGAAAGGATAGGGATCGGGGTAAATAGCAATCAGCCCCAGCATTTT.

The chain joins TRBV7-9 to TRBJ1-2, with D possibly matching TRBD1 (5 bases). CDR1 and CDR2 from the germline V gene are SEHNR and FQNEAQ (reference sequence). The CDR3 loop spans 14 amino acids. Trimming took 6 bases from V and 7 from J, leaving 18 bases between them. The CDR3 loop reads CASRLLRVQSGYTF. The CDR3 nucleotides are TGTGCCAGCAGGCTGCTCAGGGTTCAGTCTGGCTACACCTTC. Filled out from reference TRBV7-9 and TRBJ1-2, the complete variable domain reads DTGVSQNPRHKITKRGQNVTFRCDPISEHNRLYWYRQTLGQGPEFLTYFQNEAQLEKSRLLSDRFSAERPKGSFSTLEIQRTEQGDSAMYLCASRLLRVQSGYTFGSGTRLTVV.

V is TRBV15 and J is TRBJ2-7; the match to TRBD1 covers 12 bases. Germline CDR1 reads LNHNV; CDR2 reads YYDKDF (reference sequence). This CDR3 is built from 17 residues. The V gene end was trimmed by 3 bases and the J gene end by 7 bases; junction bases not matched to a gene: 13. CDR3 DNA: TGTGCCACCAGCAGGGGGGAGCCGGGACAGGGGGCTAGGGAGCAGTACTTC. It is translated as CATSRGEPGQGAREQYF.